This TCR beta chain is drawn from a study of glioma-infiltrating T cells. Overall study context: Target coverage was roughly 4- to 10-fold for about a million blood T cells.

Amplification of TCR alpha and beta CDR3 regions from RNA used iRepertoire nested multiplex PCR. Input was roughly 95-400 ng of tissue mRNA or PBMC total RNA. MiXCR, applied by TCRdb to the multiplex PCR reads, yields one record per CDR3 protein. Altogether around 350,000 distinct CDR3 sequences are present, 41% being singletons, with the ten largest covering 12%. The receptor was derived from a human donor with low-grade glioma or glioblastoma, undergoing nonglioma brain surgery, or in good health (not recorded which). Source material: glioma tissue, nonneoplastic brain tissue, or PBMCs (not recorded which).

CDR3 loop: CASSVGQGALIYGYTF. In nucleotides, the CDR3 is TGTGCCAGCAGCGTCGGACAGGGGGCGCTGATCTATGGCTACACCTTC. The genes are TRBV4-2 and TRBJ1-2; 11 nucleotides line up with TRBD1. V shed 5 bases and J 4 bases; nucleotides not matched to a gene: 9. Germline loops: CDR1 LGHNA, CDR2 YNFKEQ. The CDR3 has 16 amino acids.